This is a list of T cell receptor beta chains from one sample in a study of T cell responses to AZD1222 COVID-19 vaccine. Clones were sequenced by immunoSEQ multiplex PCR, and TCRdb holds only the in-frame ones, with some missing. The sample records 83,000 or so clones, 86% being singletons. The sample here was peripheral blood, taken on day 0 of AZD1222 vaccination. These TCRs come from an adult in good health. Both conserved end residues are trimmed from each CDR3. The order of the fields is V gene, CDR3 length, CDR3 protein.

v_gene: TRBV11-2; len: 12; CDR3aa: ASSLVIGGETQY
v_gene: TRBV7-9; len: 16; CDR3aa: ASSLTSGGASRYNEQF
v_gene: TRBV7-3; len: 17; CDR3aa: ASSLRGQGFSLNTGELF
v_gene: TRBV7-6; len: 14; CDR3aa: ATTALRSSSYNEQF
v_gene: TRBV30; len: 12; CDR3aa: AWTGGQISYEQY
v_gene: TRBV5-6; len: 12; CDR3aa: ASSPPAGDTEAF
v_gene: TRBV2; len: 12; CDR3aa: ASSEWGSEQPQH
v_gene: TRBV9; len: 11; CDR3aa: ASSVDSESEQY
v_gene: TRBV30; len: 12; CDR3aa: AWSSLNRPYEQY
v_gene: TRBV3-1/TRBV3-2; len: 12; CDR3aa: ASSQDVRNSPLH
v_gene: TRBV30; len: 13; CDR3aa: AWRGFRVRTTEAF
v_gene: TRBV7-9; len: 13; CDR3aa: ASTFGLADTGELF
v_gene: TRBV12-3/TRBV12-4; len: 9; CDR3aa: ATQANYGYT
v_gene: TRBV29-1; len: 13; CDR3aa: SVLITGAGANVLT
v_gene: TRBV7-9; len: 13; CDR3aa: ASSPEGSSNQPQH
v_gene: TRBV30; len: 10; CDR3aa: AFVRGSYEQY
v_gene: TRBV5-6; len: 17; CDR3aa: ASSPGDRGPGLANEKLF
v_gene: TRBV6-6; len: 16; CDR3aa: ASSHPMTALPANYGYT
v_gene: TRBV5-1; len: 10; CDR3aa: ASSLEGVEQF
v_gene: TRBV6-5; len: 11; CDR3aa: ASKDRDLREQY
v_gene: TRBV7-3; len: 10; CDR3aa: ASSDRAGELF
v_gene: TRBV11-2; len: 11; CDR3aa: ASSFQVTDTQY
v_gene: TRBV28; len: 14; CDR3aa: ASSSPGQGAGYGYT
v_gene: TRBV5-1; len: 15; CDR3aa: ASSLDSGGPATDTQY
v_gene: TRBV18; len: 12; CDR3aa: ASSRDRAGYGYT
v_gene: TRBV7-9; len: 10; CDR3aa: ASSQGNYGYT
v_gene: TRBV5-1; len: 13; CDR3aa: ASSFWDSTNQPQH
v_gene: TRBV30; len: 11; CDR3aa: AWSEQPRYGYT
v_gene: TRBV30; len: 13; CDR3aa: AWIKTGTGNYGYT
v_gene: TRBV5-5; len: 11; CDR3aa: ASSEDREHGYT
v_gene: TRBV18; len: 11; CDR3aa: ASSPWVFTEAF
v_gene: TRBV7-7; len: 13; CDR3aa: ASSLAGASYNEQF
v_gene: TRBV19; len: 12; CDR3aa: ASLIRGSLYEQY
v_gene: TRBV5-1; len: 11; CDR3aa: ASSLSDGYEQY
v_gene: TRBV24-1; len: 10; CDR3aa: ATSDFGQPQH
v_gene: TRBV19; len: 12; CDR3aa: ASRPWGEVEKLF
v_gene: TRBV9; len: 13; CDR3aa: ASSAGPGGTGELF
v_gene: TRBV5-4; len: 14; CDR3aa: ASSLGVLTGHYGYT
v_gene: TRBV2; len: 12; CDR3aa: ASLDRGLSYEQY
v_gene: TRBV2; len: 11; CDR3aa: ASTQEGDQPQH